These 23 T cell receptor beta chains originate from one sample sequenced in a study of cytomegalovirus exposure and HLA in healthy donors. Primers: 60 Vbeta forward and 13 Jbeta reverse. Profiling relied on immunoSEQ multiplex PCR, and the TCRdb table lists in-frame clones only, not all of them. The sample yields over 80,000 clones, roughly 76% seen once. Sequencing was performed on PBMCs. The receptors were sampled from a man aged 40-49 years in good health and CMV-seronegative.

V and J are TRBV13 and TRBJ2-1; D unresolved. The CDR3 contains 12 residues. Germline V gene data show CDR1 as PRHDT and CDR2 as FYEKMQ (reference sequence). The V and J ends lost 5 bases and 10 bases respectively, with 12 bases between them. The CDR3 reads CASSVAKREQFF. CDR3 nucleotide sequence: TGTGCCAGCAGCGTTGCAAAACGGGAGCAGTTCTTC.

This clone showed up just a few times. This chain joins TRBV5-1 and TRBJ1-1; no definite D call. CDR3 length equals 13 residues. CDR1 is SGHRS, CDR2 YFSETQ, per germline. The V end was cut by 1 base, the J end by 7 bases, with 11 bases between. Here the CDR3 reads CASSLQGRSEAFF. The CDR3 DNA sequence: TGCGCCAGCAGCTTGCAAGGGAGGAGTGAAGCTTTCTTT.

The V and J genes are TRBV27 and TRBJ2-1, with D maybe TRBD1 (7 bases). Trimming removed 7 bases from V and 14 bases from J, with 21 bases in between. This CDR3 region has 13 residues. Germline lookup yields CDR1 MNHEY and CDR2 SMNVEV (reference sequence). CDR3 nucleotide sequence: TGTGCCAGCATCAGTCAGGGGGGCCGGGTCGAGTTCTTC. Residues: CASISQGGRVEFF.

The chain carries TRBV2 and TRBJ2-7, with 10 bases lining up with TRBD2. Germline lookup yields CDR1 SNHLY and CDR2 FYNNEI. This CDR3 is built from 15 residues. Losses at the gene ends were 1 base for V and 1 base for J; bases not matched to a gene: 1. CDR3 in amino acids: CASSEGTSGSYEQYF. The CDR3 coding sequence is TGTGCCAGCAGTGAAGGGACTAGCGGATCCTACGAGCAGTACTTC.

The chain has TRBV29-1 and TRBJ1-1; D possibly corresponds to TRBD1 (5 bases). CDR1 SQVTM and CDR2 ANQGSEA come from the germline V gene. The CDR3 has 15 amino acids. Deletions cut 4 bases from V and 1 base from J, with 16 bases between. This chain's CDR3 is CSVAGLQLPNTEAFF. DNA of the CDR3: TGCAGCGTTGCGGGACTACAACTTCCGAACACTGAAGCTTTCTTT.

The chain uses TRBV6-4 and TRBJ1-1; 7 bases line up with TRBD1. The V segment lost 6 bases and the J segment 0 bases; nucleotides outside the gene matches: 7. Looked up from germline, CDR1 is MRHNA and CDR2 is SNTAGT. The CDR3 runs 15 residues. The CDR3 DNA follows: TGTGCCAGCAGGGGGGGACAGTCGATGAACACTGAAGCTTTCTTT. Protein sequence: CASRGGQSMNTEAFF.

This chain links TRBV19 with TRBJ1-6; D remains unclear. The CDR3 is 13 residues long. V dropped 1 base and J dropped 7 bases, with 5 bases sitting between them. Germline lookup yields CDR1 LNHDA and CDR2 SQIVND (reference sequence). In DNA form, the CDR3 reads TGTGCCAGTAGTATAGGAGGGAATTCACCCCTCCACTTT. Translation: CASSIGGNSPLHF.

The V call is TRBV11-2, the J call TRBJ2-7, with 7 positions matching TRBD2. CDR3 length: 14 residues. Germline loops: CDR1 SGHAT, CDR2 FQNNGV. J was trimmed by 2 bases and V by 4 bases; bases with no gene match: 5. This CDR3 is CASSSGGGAYEQYF. The CDR3 DNA sequence: TGTGCCAGCAGCTCGGGCGGGGGAGCCTACGAGCAGTACTTC.

This chain connects TRBV27 to TRBJ2-7, with D maybe TRBD1 (5 bases). V was cut by 2 bases and J by 2 bases, with 10 bases left in between. The CDR3 runs 14 residues. Germline lookup yields CDR1 MNHEY and CDR2 SMNVEV (reference sequence). CDR3 DNA sequence: TGTGCCAGCAGTTTAACTGGGGCCGCCTACGAGCAGTACTTC. It codes for CASSLTGAAYEQYF.

This clone was counted between two and nine times. V and J are TRBV5-6 and TRBJ2-7; TRBD1 might be the D (5 bases). CDR1 SGHDT and CDR2 YYEEEE come from the germline V gene. The CDR3 length is 11 residues. As DNA, the CDR3 is TGTGCCAGCAGCTTGGCATTAGACAGAGATGTC. Protein: CASSLALDRDV.

The rearrangement links TRBV10-3 to TRBJ1-5; 10 bases align to TRBD1. This CDR3 is built from 16 residues. CDR1 is ENHRY, CDR2 SYGVKD, per germline. V was pared by 2 bases and J by 5 bases, with 6 bases of the junction left unmatched. CDR3 region: CAISERGQGNHQPQHF. CDR3 coding DNA: TGTGCCATCAGTGAGCGGGGACAGGGGAACCATCAGCCCCAGCATTTT.

The CDR3 region is CASSYSLAGVDTQYF. The CDR3 region has the DNA TGTGCCAGCAGTTACTCTCTAGCGGGGGTAGATACGCAGTATTTT. This chain links TRBV6-6 with TRBJ2-3; 10 bases line up with TRBD2. From germline, CDR1 is MNHNY and CDR2 SVGAGI (reference sequence). With V trimmed by 0 bases and J by 5 bases, 2 bases remained unmatched. CDR3 size: 15 residues.

The V gene is TRBV4-1, the J gene TRBJ1-5, with a weak D call TRBD1 (6 bases). Trimming left V 2 bases short and J 3 bases short, with 11 bases between. This CDR3 is built from 15 residues. Germline CDR1 and CDR2: MGHRA and YSYEKL. The DNA of the CDR3 is TGCGCCAGCAGCCAAACCGGGACACTCAATCAGCCCCAGCATTTT. As protein: CASSQTGTLNQPQHF.

V gene TRBV9 combines with J gene TRBJ2-7, with a possible D match to TRBD2 (6 bases). CDR3 length: 14 amino acids. V was shortened by 4 bases and J by 6 bases, with 17 bases between the two germline ends. Per germline, CDR1 SGDLS and CDR2 YYNGEE. CDR3 sequence reads: CASSPRELAREQYF. The CDR3 nucleotides are TGTGCCAGCAGCCCGAGGGAACTAGCACGCGAGCAGTACTTC.

This sequence joins TRBV19 and TRBJ1-2; 9 bases map to TRBD1. The CDR3 is made up of 16 amino acids. J was trimmed by 4 bases and V by 5 bases; bases with no gene match: 11. Germline V gene sequence: CDR1 LNHDA, CDR2 SQIVND (reference sequence). The CDR3 here is CASSGPGTGSLYGYTF. The CDR3 DNA follows: TGTGCCAGTAGTGGACCCGGGACAGGGTCCCTCTATGGCTACACCTTC.

J is TRBJ2-3 and V is TRBV5-6, with D hard to call. Trimming left V 0 bases short and J 2 bases short, with 10 bases between. The germline V gene encodes CDR1 SGHDT and CDR2 YYEEEE. CDR3 length: 15 residues. Here the CDR3 DNA reads TGTGCCAGCAGCTTGGCGCCCGGGTCCACAGATACGCAGTATTTT. Its protein product is CASSLAPGSTDTQYF.

In this sample, this clone turned up a few times. The chain couples TRBV6-5 to TRBJ2-7, with 10 bases identical to TRBD1. The CDR3 is 16 residues long. In germline, CDR1 is MNHEY, CDR2 SVGAGI. With 2 bases clipped from V and 2 bases from J, the junction kept 6 bases outside the gene matches. CDR3 residues: CASSYRGTGAAYEQYF. The CDR3 DNA sequence: TGTGCCAGCAGTTACCGGGGGACAGGGGCTGCCTACGAGCAGTACTTC.

This chain joins TRBV28 and TRBJ1-2; 7 bases are a match to TRBD1. The CDR3 contains 14 residues. The junction had 5 bases not matched to a gene; V was cut back by 1 base and J by 6 bases. Germline CDR1 MDHEN, CDR2 SYDVKM. The CDR3 loop is CASSLSGRGDGYTF. CDR3 DNA: TGTGCCAGCAGTTTATCCGGCAGGGGGGATGGCTACACCTTC.

V is TRBV6-6 and J is TRBJ2-5; TRBD1 matches 9 bases. CDR1 and CDR2 (germline): MNHNY, SVGAGI (reference sequence). V was clipped by 2 bases and J by 2 bases; unmatched bases: 6. This CDR3 is built from 16 residues. DNA of the CDR3: TGTGCCAGCAGTTACGTGGGACAGGGAGTTCAAGAGACCCAGTACTTC. Its protein is CASSYVGQGVQETQYF.

V and J are TRBV5-1 and TRBJ2-7, with unresolved D. Germline values: CDR1 SGHRS, CDR2 YFSETQ. V lost 0 bases, J lost 3 bases, and 13 bases lay in between. This CDR3 has 15 residues. CDR3 DNA sequence: TGCGCCAGCAGCTTGGGAGCAGGTAAAAGCTACGAGCAGTACTTC. Translating it yields CASSLGAGKSYEQYF. Looking up the rest from reference TRBV5-1 and TRBJ2-7 gives the full variable domain: KAGVTQTPRYLIKTRGQQVTLSCSPISGHRSVSWYQQTPGQGLQFLFEYFSETQRNKGNFPGRFSGRQFSNSRSEMNVSTLELGDSALYLCASSLGAGKSYEQYFGPGTRLTVT.

For the CDR3, the DNA is TGTGCCACCAGCAGGGACAGGAATCAGCCCCAGCATTTT. This encodes CATSRDRNQPQHF. The chain couples TRBV15 to TRBJ1-5; 7 nucleotides match TRBD1. Germline V gene data show CDR1 as LNHNV and CDR2 as YYDKDF (reference sequence). CDR3 size: 13 residues. With 3 bases clipped from V and 4 bases from J, the junction kept 0 bases outside the gene matches.

The chain couples TRBV28 to TRBJ2-2, with D tentatively TRBD1 (5 bases). V lost 5 bases to trimming and J lost 6 bases, with 13 bases between them. From germline, CDR1 is MDHEN and CDR2 SYDVKM. This CDR3 comprises 14 residues. This CDR3 reads CASSPLRVPGELFF. In DNA form, the CDR3 reads TGTGCCAGCAGTCCCCTCAGGGTCCCCGGGGAGCTGTTTTTT.

The chain couples TRBV9 to TRBJ1-1; D may be TRBD1 (5 bases). Deletions cut 0 bases from V and 5 bases from J, with 11 bases between. This CDR3 spans 14 amino acids. CDR1 and CDR2 from the germline V gene are SGDLS and YYNGEE. The CDR3 DNA is TGTGCCAGCAGCGTAGTTGGGGGGGGGACTGAAGCTTTCTTT. Amino acids: CASSVVGGGTEAFF.